The T cell receptor beta chain described here comes from a study of a mutant IDH1 vaccine in newly diagnosed glioma. Time point indicated: week 23, last vaccination. In every dose of vaccine, 300 ug of mutant IDH1 20-mer peptide was given alongside topical imiquimod. TCRdb's table, derived via immunoSEQ multiplex PCR, lists solely in-frame clones and lacks some. This table has roughly 40,000 clones, 91% appearing once. V lost 0 bases and J 3 bases, leaving 15 bases between the germline ends. Germline loops: CDR1 SGDLS, CDR2 YYNGEE. The CDR3 totals 16 residues. As to this clone: Antigen specificity is unknown.

Material: PBMCs, obtained from a glioma patient whose treatment included an IDH1 peptide vaccine. The rearrangement joins TRBV9 to TRBJ1-2; D is possibly TRBD1 (6 bases). The receptor comes from a man aged 50 to 60 with glioma. In DNA form, the CDR3 reads TGTGCCAGCAGCGTAGCCCAACAGGGAGGAGACTATGGCTACACCTTC. Translation: CASSVAQQGGDYGYTF.